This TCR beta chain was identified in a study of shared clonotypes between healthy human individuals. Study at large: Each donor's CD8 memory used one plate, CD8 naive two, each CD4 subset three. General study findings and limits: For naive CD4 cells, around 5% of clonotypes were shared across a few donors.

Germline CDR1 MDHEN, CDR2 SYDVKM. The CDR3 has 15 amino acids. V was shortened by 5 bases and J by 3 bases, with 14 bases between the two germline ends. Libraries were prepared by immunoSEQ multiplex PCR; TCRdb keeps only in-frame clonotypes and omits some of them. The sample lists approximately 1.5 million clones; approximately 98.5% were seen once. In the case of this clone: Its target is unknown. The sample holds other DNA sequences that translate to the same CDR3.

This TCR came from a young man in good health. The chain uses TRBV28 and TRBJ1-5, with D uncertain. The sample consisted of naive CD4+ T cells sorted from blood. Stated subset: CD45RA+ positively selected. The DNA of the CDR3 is TGTGCCAGCAGTCCGAACACGGGGATCAATCAGCCCCAGCATTTT. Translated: CASSPNTGINQPQHF.